One sample yielded the 5 T cell receptor beta chains listed below, sequenced in a study of tumor and adjacent non-tumor tissue in lung cancer. TCRbeta libraries were built with three rounds of nested PCR, modified from ARM-PCR. TCRdb called the multiplex PCR reads again in MiXCR, with one record for every CDR3 protein. The sample has some 84,000 distinct CDR3 sequences; roughly two thirds are singletons. No cell sorting was done before RNA was extracted from the tissue. Sequencing was carried out using lung tumor tissue. These receptors were taken from a man between 65 and 80 years old with non-small cell lung cancer.

As concerns this clonotype: Mismatch with germline at one junction end may stem from a read error. This chain links TRBV12-3 or TRBV12-4 with TRBJ2-5, with D maybe TRBD1 (7 bases). The CDR3 is 15 residues long. This chain's CDR3 is CASSRTDQGGEIQYF. CDR3 sequence (DNA): TGTGCCAGCAGCCGGACGGATCAGGGGGGTGAGATCCAGTACTTC.

V gene TRBV28 combines with J gene TRBJ1-2; 10 nucleotides match TRBD1. The germline CDR1 and CDR2 sequences are MDHEN and SYDVKM. This CDR3 contains 15 residues. The J segment lost 7 bases and the V segment lost 5 bases, leaving 10 bases of the junction unmatched. CDR3 protein: CASSVGTGDFRGYTF. The CDR3 DNA sequence: TGTGCCAGCAGTGTCGGGACAGGGGATTTTCGTGGCTACACCTTC.

About this clonotype: Its ends do not fully match the called genes, so a read error is possible. The J gene is TRBJ1-1, the V gene TRBV6-1; 10 positions match TRBD1. Germline V lookup: CDR1 MNHNS, CDR2 SASEGT. The length of the CDR3 is 15 residues. CDR3 sequence (DNA): TGTGCTAGCAGTGAGCTCGGGACAGGGGACACTGAAGCTCTCTTT. Its translation is CASSELGTGDTEALF.

This clonotype appeared a single time. The junction differs from germline at one of its ends, possibly a read error. This chain uses TRBV11-2 with TRBJ2-1; possibly TRBD2 for D (6 bases). The CDR3 sequence is 14 residues long. In germline, CDR1 is SGHAT, CDR2 FQNNGV. The CDR3 coding sequence is TGTGCCAGCAGCTTAGATGGGGGAGGCAATGAGCAGCTCTTC. Its protein product is CASSLDGGGNEQLF.

The table lists this clonotype with many counts. The chain links TRBV20-1 to TRBJ2-4, with D possibly matching TRBD1 (6 bases). This CDR3 comprises 14 residues. In germline, CDR1 is DFQATT, CDR2 SNEGSKA (reference sequence). Trimming left V 3 bases short and J 2 bases short, with 11 bases between. The CDR3 DNA reads as TGCAGTGCTAGGGGGGCGGGTTCCAAAAACATTCAGTACTTC. It yields the protein CSARGAGSKNIQYF.